This T cell receptor beta chain stems from a study of blood T cell repertoires in COVID-19. The V gene's germline CDR1 is SGHNT and CDR2 YYREEE (reference sequence). The length of the CDR3 is 17 residues. After removal of 0 bases from V and 4 bases from J, the junction contained 12 bases not matched to a gene. Methods used by the authors: Amplification from reference gene primers served as the basis for estimated nucleated cell counts. Using immunoSEQ multiplex PCR, the repertoire was profiled, and TCRdb retains in-frame clones only, with some absent. That table supplies the V and J calls and clone size; D and trimming were determined from the DNA. The sample comprises 250,000 or so clones, less than 85% of which are singletons, and approximately 1.8% rests with the top ten. Study members were between about 18 and 100 years old and lived in 24 US regions. Donors were grouped by their self-reported clinical history.

The chain carries TRBV5-4 and TRBJ1-2, with TRBD1 identical over 7 bases. Sequencing used PBMCs or T cells enriched from blood (not recorded which). The source is a man in his 60s who had recovered from COVID-19. The CDR3 reads CASSLDPSQTGSYGYTF. The DNA for the CDR3 is TGTGCCAGCAGCTTGGACCCATCCCAGACAGGGAGCTATGGCTACACCTTC.